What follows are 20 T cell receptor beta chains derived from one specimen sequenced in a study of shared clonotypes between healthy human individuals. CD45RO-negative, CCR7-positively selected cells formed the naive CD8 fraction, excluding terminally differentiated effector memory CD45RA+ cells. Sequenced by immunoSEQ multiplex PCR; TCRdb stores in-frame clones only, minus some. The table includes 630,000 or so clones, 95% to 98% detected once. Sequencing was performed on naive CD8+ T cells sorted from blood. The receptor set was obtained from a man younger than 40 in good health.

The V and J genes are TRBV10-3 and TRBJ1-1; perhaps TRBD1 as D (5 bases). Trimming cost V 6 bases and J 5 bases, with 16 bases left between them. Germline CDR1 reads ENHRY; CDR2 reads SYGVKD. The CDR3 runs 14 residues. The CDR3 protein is CAISMSQWGTEAFF. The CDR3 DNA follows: TGTGCCATCAGCATGAGTCAGTGGGGGACTGAAGCTTTCTTT.

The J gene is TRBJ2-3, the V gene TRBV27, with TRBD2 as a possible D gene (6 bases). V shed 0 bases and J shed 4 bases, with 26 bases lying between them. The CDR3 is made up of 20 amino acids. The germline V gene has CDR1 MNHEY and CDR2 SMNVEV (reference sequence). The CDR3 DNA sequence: TGTGCCAGCAGTTTATCTTTCACCCCTGGGGGGTCCCCGTGGTCAGATACGCAGTATTTT. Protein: CASSLSFTPGGSPWSDTQYF.

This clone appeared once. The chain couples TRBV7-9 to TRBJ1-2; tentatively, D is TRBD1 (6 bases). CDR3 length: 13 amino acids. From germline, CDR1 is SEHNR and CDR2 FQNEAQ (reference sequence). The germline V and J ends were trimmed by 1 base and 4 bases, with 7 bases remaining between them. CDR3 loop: CASSLDRVYGYTF. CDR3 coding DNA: TGTGCCAGCAGCTTAGACAGGGTCTATGGCTACACCTTC.

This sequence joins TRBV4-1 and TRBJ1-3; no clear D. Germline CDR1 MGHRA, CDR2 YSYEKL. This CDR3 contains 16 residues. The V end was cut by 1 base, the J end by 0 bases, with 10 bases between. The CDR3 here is CASSQVAFASGNTIYF. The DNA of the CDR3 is TGCGCCAGCAGCCAAGTGGCCTTTGCCTCTGGAAACACCATATATTTT.

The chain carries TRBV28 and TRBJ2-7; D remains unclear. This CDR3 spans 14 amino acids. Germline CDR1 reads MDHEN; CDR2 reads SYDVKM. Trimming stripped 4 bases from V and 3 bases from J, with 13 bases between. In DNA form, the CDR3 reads TGTGCCAGCAGTTCAGGACGCATGTACTACGAGCAGTACTTC. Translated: CASSSGRMYYEQYF. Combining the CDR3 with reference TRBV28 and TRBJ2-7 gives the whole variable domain DVKVTQSSRYLVKRTGEKVFLECVQDMDHENMFWYRQDPGLGLRLIYFSYDVKMKEKGDIPEGYSVSREKKERFSLILESASTNQTSMYLCASSSGRMYYEQYFGPGTRLTVT.

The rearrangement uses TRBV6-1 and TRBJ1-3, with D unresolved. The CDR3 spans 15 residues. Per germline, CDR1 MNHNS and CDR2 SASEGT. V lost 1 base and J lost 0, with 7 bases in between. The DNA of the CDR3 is TGTGCCAGCAGTGAAGGGCAGAGCTCTGGAAACACCATATATTTT. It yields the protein CASSEGQSSGNTIYF.

For the CDR3, the DNA is TGTGCCAGCAGTTTTCACAGGGGTCCTGAAGCTTTCTTT. Its translation: CASSFHRGPEAFF. This sequence joins TRBV28 and TRBJ1-1, with 7 nucleotides matching TRBD1. CDR3 length: 13 amino acids. CDR1 is MDHEN, CDR2 SYDVKM, per germline. With V trimmed by 3 bases and J by 6 bases, 4 bases remained unmatched.

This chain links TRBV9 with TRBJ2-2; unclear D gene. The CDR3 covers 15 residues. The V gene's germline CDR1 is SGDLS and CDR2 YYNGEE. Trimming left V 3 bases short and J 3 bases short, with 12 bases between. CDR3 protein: CASSDPSRDTGELFF. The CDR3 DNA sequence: TGTGCCAGCAGCGACCCGAGTCGGGACACCGGGGAGCTGTTTTTT.

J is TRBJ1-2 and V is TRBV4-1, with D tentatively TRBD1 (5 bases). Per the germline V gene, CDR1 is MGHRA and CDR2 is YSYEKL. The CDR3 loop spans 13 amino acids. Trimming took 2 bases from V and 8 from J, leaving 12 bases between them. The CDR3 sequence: CASSQWQGEGYTF. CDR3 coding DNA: TGCGCCAGCAGCCAATGGCAGGGAGAGGGCTACACCTTC.

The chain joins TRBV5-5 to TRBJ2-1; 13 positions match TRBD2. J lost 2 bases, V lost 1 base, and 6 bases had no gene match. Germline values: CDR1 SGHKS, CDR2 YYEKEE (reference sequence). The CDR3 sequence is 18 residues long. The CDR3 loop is CASSLWTSGSGAYNEQFF. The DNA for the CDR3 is TGTGCCAGCAGCTTGTGGACTAGCGGGAGTGGGGCCTACAATGAGCAGTTCTTC.

CDR3 amino acids: CASSFGDSRRNQPQHF. In DNA form, the CDR3 reads TGTGCCAGCAGCTTTGGGGACAGTCGAAGAAATCAGCCCCAGCATTTT. J is TRBJ1-5 and V is TRBV7-2, with 7 positions matching TRBD1. This CDR3 spans 16 amino acids. Germline trimming cut 3 bases from V and 4 bases from J; bases unmatched to any gene: 9. The germline V gene encodes CDR1 SGHTA and CDR2 FQGNSA. Full variable domain (rest looked up from reference TRBV7-2 and TRBJ1-5): GAGVSQSPSNKVTEKGKDVELRCDPISGHTALYWYRQSLGQGLEFLIYFQGNSAPDKSGLPSDRFSAERTGGSVSTLTIQRTQQEDSAVYLCASSFGDSRRNQPQHFGDGTRLSIL.

The CDR3 loop is CASSLRRPGDYEQYF. DNA for the CDR3: TGTGCCAGCAGTTTACGTCGACCGGGAGACTACGAGCAGTACTTC. The rearrangement joins TRBV27 to TRBJ2-7; weak D call: TRBD2 (6 bases). The CDR3 runs to 15 residues. CDR1 MNHEY and CDR2 SMNVEV come from the germline V gene (reference sequence). V was shortened by 2 bases and J by 3 bases, with 14 bases between the two germline ends.

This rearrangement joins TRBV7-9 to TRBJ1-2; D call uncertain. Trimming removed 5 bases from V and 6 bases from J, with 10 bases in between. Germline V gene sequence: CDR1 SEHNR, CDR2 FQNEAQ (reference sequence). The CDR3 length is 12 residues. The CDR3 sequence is CASSPGRNGYTF. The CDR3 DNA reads TGTGCCAGCAGCCCCGGTAGAAATGGCTACACCTTC. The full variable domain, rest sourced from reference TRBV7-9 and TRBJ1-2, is DTGVSQNPRHKITKRGQNVTFRCDPISEHNRLYWYRQTLGQGPEFLTYFQNEAQLEKSRLLSDRFSAERPKGSFSTLEIQRTEQGDSAMYLCASSPGRNGYTFGSGTRLTVV.

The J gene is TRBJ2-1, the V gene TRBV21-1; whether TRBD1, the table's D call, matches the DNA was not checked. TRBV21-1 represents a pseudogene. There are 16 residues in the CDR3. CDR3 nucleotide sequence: TGTGCCAGCAGCAGGGGGACAGGGTTGATTAGGAATGAGCAGTTCTTC. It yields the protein CASSRGTGLIRNEQFF.

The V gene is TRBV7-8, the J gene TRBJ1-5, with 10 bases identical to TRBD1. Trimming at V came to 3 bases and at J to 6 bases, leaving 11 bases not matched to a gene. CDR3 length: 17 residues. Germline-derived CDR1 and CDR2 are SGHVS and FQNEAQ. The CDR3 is CASSFSRDRGEGQPQHF. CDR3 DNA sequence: TGTGCCAGCAGCTTTAGCCGGGACAGGGGAGAAGGTCAGCCCCAGCATTTT.

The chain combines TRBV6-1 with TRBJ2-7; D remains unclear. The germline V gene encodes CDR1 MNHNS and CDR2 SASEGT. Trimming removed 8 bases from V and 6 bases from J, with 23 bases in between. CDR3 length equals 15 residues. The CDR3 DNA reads TGTGCCAGCCTTGAAGGGCGGCTAATACGGGCCGAGCAGTACTTC. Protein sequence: CASLEGRLIRAEQYF.

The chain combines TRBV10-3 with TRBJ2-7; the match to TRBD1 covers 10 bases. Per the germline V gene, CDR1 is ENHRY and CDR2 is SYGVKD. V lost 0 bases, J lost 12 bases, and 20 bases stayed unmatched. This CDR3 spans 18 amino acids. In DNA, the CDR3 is TGTGCCATCAGTGAGTCGACTTATAGCGGGACAGGGGATCTTCGACGGTACTTC. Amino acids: CAISESTYSGTGDLRRYF.

Here the CDR3 DNA reads TGTGCCAGCAGCGGATGGAGGACTAGCGGGAGAGGAACCGGGGAGCTGTTTTTT. Amino acids: CASSGWRTSGRGTGELFF. V is TRBV2 and J is TRBJ2-2; TRBD2 matches at 13 bases. V lost 6 bases and J lost 5; bases outside the gene matches: 12. The CDR3 runs 18 residues. Germline CDR1 and CDR2: SNHLY and FYNNEI.

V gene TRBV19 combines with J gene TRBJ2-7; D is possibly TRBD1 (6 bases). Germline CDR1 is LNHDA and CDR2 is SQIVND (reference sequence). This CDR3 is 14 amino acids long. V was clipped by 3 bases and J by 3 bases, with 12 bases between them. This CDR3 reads CASSMVGAFYEQYF. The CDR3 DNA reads TGTGCCAGTAGTATGGTGGGGGCCTTCTACGAGCAGTACTTC.

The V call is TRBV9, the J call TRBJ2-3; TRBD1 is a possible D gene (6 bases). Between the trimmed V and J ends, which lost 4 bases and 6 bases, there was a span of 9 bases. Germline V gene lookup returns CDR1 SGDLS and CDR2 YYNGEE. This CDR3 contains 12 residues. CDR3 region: CASSFGGDTQYF. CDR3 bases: TGTGCCAGCAGCTTTGGGGGCGATACGCAGTATTTT.